What follows are 26 T cell receptor beta chains derived from one specimen sequenced in a study of T-cell reconstitution after alpha-beta-depleted transplantation in children. The TCRbeta library incorporated unique molecular identifiers. Using its own MiXCR run on the PCR reads, TCRdb lists one record per CDR3 protein. The sample has 700,000 to 950,000 distinct CDR3 sequences; 16% are singletons. Sequenced here: PBMCs, mostly from graft donor cells, sampled 360 days after TCRalphabeta/CD19-depleted stem cell transplant. All receptors come from a male patient aged 5 to 17 who had a stem cell transplant for acute lymphoblastic leukemia, so the T cells may come from the graft donor.

This clonotype was detected a few times. This rearrangement joins TRBV20-1 to TRBJ2-3; possibly TRBD1 for D (6 bases). The germline CDR1 and CDR2 sequences are DFQATT and SNEGSKA (reference sequence). This CDR3 comprises 15 residues. V lost 5 bases and J 0 bases, leaving 15 bases between the germline ends. The CDR3 DNA reads as TGCAGTGCTTCAAACAGGGCGGCGAGCACAGATACGCAGTATTTT. Translating it yields CSASNRAASTDTQYF.

The chain links TRBV5-1 to TRBJ2-1; tentatively, D is TRBD1 (6 bases). The V gene's germline CDR1 is SGHRS and CDR2 YFSETQ. V shed 0 bases and J shed 6 bases, with 13 bases lying between them. The CDR3 sequence is 15 residues long. The CDR3 region is CASSLVLGALNEQFF. Here the CDR3 DNA reads TGCGCCAGCAGCTTGGTTCTGGGGGCCCTCAATGAGCAGTTCTTC.

This chain links TRBV5-1 with TRBJ2-1; TRBD1 might be the D (5 bases). The CDR3 has 16 amino acids. Germline values: CDR1 SGHRS, CDR2 YFSETQ. V was shortened by 4 bases and J by 3 bases, with 17 bases between the two germline ends. CDR3 in DNA: TGCGCCAGCAGCCGGGCCCCGGACACCTACTACAATGAGCAGTTCTTC. Protein product: CASSRAPDTYYNEQFF. The whole variable domain, filled in from reference TRBV5-1 and TRBJ2-1, reads KAGVTQTPRYLIKTRGQQVTLSCSPISGHRSVSWYQQTPGQGLQFLFEYFSETQRNKGNFPGRFSGRQFSNSRSEMNVSTLELGDSALYLCASSRAPDTYYNEQFFGPGTRLTVL.

This clonotype was observed a handful of times. The J gene is TRBJ1-3, the V gene TRBV7-8; D is unclear. Trimming cost V 5 bases and J 0 bases, with 17 bases left between them. From germline, CDR1 is SGHVS and CDR2 FQNEAQ. The CDR3 loop spans 17 amino acids. In DNA form, the CDR3 reads TGTGCCAGCAGCCCCCGGACCCGTGGGTACTCTGGAAACACCATATATTTT. This gives the protein CASSPRTRGYSGNTIYF.

V usage is TRBV24-1 and J usage is TRBJ2-1; a possible D gene is TRBD2 (7 bases). The CDR3 has 12 amino acids. Trimming removed 9 bases at V and 9 bases at J, with 14 bases between. CDR1 is KGHDR and CDR2 is SFDVKD in the germline V gene. The CDR3 region is CATGQGGAEQFF. The DNA of the CDR3 is TGTGCCACCGGGCAAGGGGGGGCTGAGCAGTTCTTC.

Only a few counts were recorded for this clonotype. This chain connects TRBV29-1 to TRBJ2-7; TRBD1 matches 8 bases. The ends lost 4 bases at V and 4 bases at J; junction bases unmatched: 6. The CDR3 loop spans 13 amino acids. Germline CDR1 reads SQVTM; CDR2 reads ANQGSEA. The CDR3 loop is CSVVGGQEYEQYF. In nucleotides, the CDR3 is TGCAGCGTTGTGGGGGGACAGGAGTACGAGCAGTACTTC.

A few counts support this clonotype. The CDR3 reads CASSFIGVSDYGYTF. The CDR3 DNA follows: TGTGCCAGCAGTTTTATAGGGGTGTCGGATTATGGCTACACCTTC. The chain carries TRBV27 and TRBJ1-2, with D tentatively TRBD1 (5 bases). CDR1 is MNHEY and CDR2 is SMNVEV in the germline V gene (reference sequence). The V end lost 3 bases, the J end lost 5 bases, and 16 bases lay between the germline ends. The CDR3 has 15 residues.

The rearrangement uses TRBV27 and TRBJ2-7; D is ambiguous. The CDR3 has 15 amino acids. Germline V lookup: CDR1 MNHEY, CDR2 SMNVEV (reference sequence). With 4 bases removed from V and 0 bases from J, the gap between germline ends came to 13 bases. The CDR3 sequence: CASSYGRGISYEQYF. In DNA, the CDR3 is TGTGCCAGCAGTTACGGGCGTGGGATCTCCTACGAGCAGTACTTC.

A single count supports this clonotype. The chain employs TRBV14 and TRBJ2-1; 9 nucleotides align to TRBD2. Looked up from germline, CDR1 is SGHDN and CDR2 is FVKESK. The CDR3 runs to 15 residues. J gave up 3 bases and V 5 bases, and 5 bases lay outside the gene matches. CDR3 protein: CASSAREGRYNEQFF. The DNA of the CDR3 is TGTGCCAGCAGCGCGCGGGAGGGCCGCTACAATGAGCAGTTCTTC.

This clonotype was counted many times. This rearrangement joins TRBV12-3 or TRBV12-4 to TRBJ1-1; D remains ambiguous. The V end lost 0 bases, the J end lost 4 bases, and 12 bases lay between the germline ends. The CDR3 totals 15 residues. CDR3 amino acids: CASSLAGREGTEAFF. The CDR3 DNA follows: TGTGCCAGCAGTTTAGCGGGGAGGGAGGGCACTGAAGCTTTCTTT.

The rearrangement links TRBV11-2 to TRBJ2-3; 8 positions match TRBD2. Germline V gene data show CDR1 as SGHAT and CDR2 as FQNNGV. With V trimmed by 4 bases and J by 6 bases, 9 bases remained unmatched. This CDR3 is built from 15 residues. In nucleotides, the CDR3 is TGTGCCAGCAGCTCCTTCCGGGAGGGCCTGGATACGCAGTATTTT. Residues: CASSSFREGLDTQYF.

This clonotype was picked up a small number of times. This rearrangement joins TRBV5-1 to TRBJ2-1, with 9 bases fitting TRBD2. This CDR3 region has 16 residues. Germline V gene lookup returns CDR1 SGHRS and CDR2 YFSETQ. J was trimmed by 2 bases and V by 0 bases; bases with no gene match: 3. CDR3 loop: CASSLATSGPYNEQFF. CDR3 DNA: TGCGCCAGCAGCTTGGCCACTAGCGGGCCCTACAATGAGCAGTTCTTC.

This clonotype appeared a few times. The rearrangement links TRBV6-1 to TRBJ2-7; TRBD2 agrees at 15 bases. The CDR3 is made up of 16 amino acids. Germline CDR1 MNHNS, CDR2 SASEGT. V trimming: 6 bases; J trimming: 6 bases; junction bases outside the gene matches: 9. CDR3 amino acids: CASRLAGTSGRSEQYF. For the CDR3, the DNA is TGTGCCAGCAGGCTCGCCGGGACTAGCGGGAGGAGCGAGCAGTACTTC.

A few counts support this clonotype. The CDR3 region has the DNA TGCGCCAGCAGCTCCAGGACTAGCGGGAGTTCCCACGAGCAGTACTTC. As protein: CASSSRTSGSSHEQYF. This chain links TRBV5-1 with TRBJ2-7; TRBD2 matches 13 bases. This CDR3 comprises 16 residues. Germline V gene data show CDR1 as SGHRS and CDR2 as YFSETQ. The ends lost 3 bases at V and 5 bases at J; junction bases unmatched: 8.

This clonotype turned up a few times. The chain recombines TRBV7-2 with TRBJ2-6; the D gene could be TRBD1 or TRBD2 (5 bases each). Germline CDR1 SGHTA, CDR2 FQGNSA. This CDR3 has 21 residues. V lost 4 bases, J lost 0 bases, and 25 bases lay in between. The CDR3 loop is CASSSGPSLSDESSGANVLTF. The CDR3 DNA sequence: TGTGCCAGCAGCTCGGGACCTTCCCTCTCTGATGAAAGCTCTGGGGCCAACGTCCTGACTTTC.

This clonotype turned up a few times. This chain connects TRBV25-1 to TRBJ2-7; 12 bases line up with TRBD1. The CDR3 has 15 residues. Per the germline V gene, CDR1 is MGHDK and CDR2 is SYGVNS. The trim removed 6 bases at V and 7 bases at J, leaving 10 bases unmatched. The CDR3: CASSSSGTGGEEQYF. The CDR3 coding sequence is TGTGCCAGCAGCTCCTCCGGGACAGGGGGCGAGGAGCAGTACTTC.

V and J are TRBV24-1 and TRBJ2-1; D possibly corresponds to TRBD1 (5 bases). The CDR3 covers 14 residues. Germline V CDR1 and CDR2: KGHDR, SFDVKD. Trimming left V 0 bases short and J 7 bases short, with 9 bases between. The CDR3 here is CATSDLGRANEQFF. The CDR3 DNA is TGTGCCACCAGTGATTTGGGCAGGGCAAATGAGCAGTTCTTC.

The V call is TRBV6-1, the J call TRBJ2-7; the match to TRBD2 covers 11 bases. Germline V gene lookup returns CDR1 MNHNS and CDR2 SASEGT. V dropped 3 bases and J dropped 2; count of bases not matched to a gene: 12. This CDR3 region has 18 residues. The CDR3 loop is CASSEALAGALGAYEQYF. The DNA for the CDR3 is TGTGCCAGCAGTGAGGCACTAGCGGGAGCGTTAGGGGCCTACGAGCAGTACTTC.

This clonotype turned up a few times. V gene TRBV9 combines with J gene TRBJ2-1; no clear D. This CDR3 region has 13 residues. Looked up from germline, CDR1 is SGDLS and CDR2 is YYNGEE. V lost 0 bases to trimming and J lost 4 bases, with 5 bases between them. CDR3 in DNA: TGTGCCAGCAGCGTAGGGCAGTACAATGAGCAGTTCTTC. This sequence encodes CASSVGQYNEQFF. The full variable domain, completed using reference TRBV9 and TRBJ2-1, is DSGVTQTPKHLITATGQRVTLRCSPRSGDLSVYWYQQSLDQGLQFLIQYYNGEERAKGNILERFSAQQFPDLHSELNLSSLELGDSALYFCASSVGQYNEQFFGPGTRLTVL.

At least ten counts were recorded for this clonotype. The V and J genes are TRBV12-3 or TRBV12-4 and TRBJ2-1; D remains unclear. V was cut by 1 base and J by 10 bases, with 11 bases left in between. CDR3 length: 13 amino acids. The CDR3 DNA sequence: TGTGCCAGCAGTTTAGGGCTACCCGGGGAGCAGTTCTTC. It is translated as CASSLGLPGEQFF.

The V and J genes are TRBV4-1 and TRBJ2-1; TRBD1 matches 8 bases. V gave up 4 bases and J gave up 14 bases; unmatched junction bases: 13. Germline values: CDR1 MGHRA, CDR2 YSYEKL. The length of the CDR3 is 14 residues. In DNA form, the CDR3 reads TGCGCCAGCAGCCGCCCGGACAGGGCGAGCGGTGAGTTCTTC. Protein sequence: CASSRPDRASGEFF.

The chain couples TRBV3-1 to TRBJ1-1; 7 nucleotides agree with TRBD1. The CDR3 is 14 residues long. V lost 5 bases, J lost 5 bases, and 8 bases stayed unmatched. Germline V lookup: CDR1 LGHDT, CDR2 YNNKEL (reference sequence). CDR3 nucleotides: TGTGCCAGCAGCAAAAGAGGGGGCAGGACTGAAGCTTTCTTT. This codes for CASSKRGGRTEAFF.

V is TRBV12-3 or TRBV12-4 and J is TRBJ2-1, with 12 bases aligning to TRBD2. J gave up 8 bases and V 2 bases, and 7 bases lay outside the gene matches. The CDR3 runs to 16 residues. The CDR3 nucleotides are TGTGCCAGCAGTTTAAGTCTAGCGGGAGGGTTCGATGAGCAGTTCTTC. Its translation is CASSLSLAGGFDEQFF.

Only a few counts were recorded for this clonotype. V gene TRBV7-9 combines with J gene TRBJ2-5; D is uncertain. The germline gives CDR1 SEHNR, CDR2 FQNEAQ (reference sequence). The CDR3 extends over 15 amino acids. V lost 1 base to trimming and J lost 0 bases, with 9 bases between them. In DNA, the CDR3 is TGTGCCAGCAGCTTAGGGCCAGTCCACCAAGAGACCCAGTACTTC. It encodes CASSLGPVHQETQYF.

This clonotype was observed a few times. The chain uses TRBV27 and TRBJ2-4, with 7 bases matching TRBD1. From germline, CDR1 is MNHEY and CDR2 SMNVEV (reference sequence). This CDR3 comprises 14 residues. The V gene end was trimmed by 5 bases and the J gene end by 1 base; junction bases not matched to a gene: 2. DNA for the CDR3: TGTGCCAGCAGTAAGGGGGCGGCCAAAAACATTCAGTACTTC. Amino acids: CASSKGAAKNIQYF.

The chain recombines TRBV7-8 with TRBJ2-2; TRBD1 is a possible D gene (5 bases). The V and J ends lost 5 bases and 5 bases respectively, with 12 bases between them. The V gene's germline CDR1 is SGHVS and CDR2 FQNEAQ. The CDR3 sequence is 14 residues long. For the CDR3, the DNA is TGTGCCAGCAGCCCCGGCAGGGTAACCGGGGAGCTGTTTTTT. Translated: CASSPGRVTGELFF.